This T cell receptor (beta chain) appears in the sequencing data of a study of CD8 T cells in ankylosing spondylitis. Regarding the study as a whole: Blood of patients with ankylosing spondylitis appeared to be characterized by a TCR beta motif of seven or eight highly homologous variants. From matched ankylosing spondylitis synovial fluid, disease-linked clones were reportedly recovered at significantly enriched levels.

About this clonotype itself: Its specificity is not known.

Trimming cost V 1 base and J 2 bases, with 11 bases left between them. The CDR3 sequence is 15 residues long. In germline, CDR1 is SEHNR, CDR2 FQNEAQ (reference sequence). The authors made TCR beta libraries by quantitative 5'-RACE with molecular barcodes. TCRdb re-analysed the 5' RACE reads in MiXCR, keeping a single row per CDR3 protein. The sample shows around 210,000 distinct CDR3 sequences, 7% to 10% of them seen only once. This receptor was taken from a female donor with ankylosing spondylitis or in good health (not recorded which). The chain links TRBV7-9 to TRBJ1-2; a weak D match, TRBD1 (6 bases). Sequences were obtained from blood, either unsorted or a sorted T cell fraction (not recorded which). The CDR3 sequence: CASSLGGALNYGYTF. The DNA for the CDR3 is TGTGCCAGCAGCTTAGGGGGGGCCTTAAACTATGGCTACACCTTC.